This TCR beta chain was retrieved from a study of blood T cell repertoires in COVID-19. Study at large: From the United States, Italy and Spain came samples of acute and convalescent COVID-19. T cells, B-cell-depleted T cells, or PBMCs supplied cDNA or gDNA.

This clone was counted only a few times. This table comes from immunoSEQ multiplex PCR, and its TCRdb copy is limited to in-frame clones, with some not included. This table holds approximately 100,000 clones, approximately 85% found once. Germline loops: CDR1 MNHGY, CDR2 SAAAGT. Trimming at V came to 0 bases and at J to 3 bases, leaving 8 bases not matched to a gene. This CDR3 is 17 amino acids long. Source material: peripheral blood. This chain joins TRBV6-8 and TRBJ2-1, with TRBD2 identical over 7 bases. The receptor's source is a human donor in a cohort sampled during active COVID-19. For the CDR3, the DNA is TGTGCCAGCAGTTACTCGCCTAGCGGAAGACTCTACAATGAGCAGTTCTTC. It translates to CASSYSPSGRLYNEQFF.